Each of the 21 T cell receptor beta chains below was sequenced from the same sample in a study of regulatory T cells in long-lasting Graves disease. CDR3 regions were amplified by Arm-PCR using iRepertoire HTBI primers to build TCR beta libraries. One entry per CDR3 protein, called by TCRdb with MiXCR from the multiplex PCR reads. The sample lists around 400,000 distinct CDR3 sequences, over 12% occurring once. This sample's time point: newly diagnosed GD, antithyroid drugs for less than 3 months. From PBMCs, RNA was extracted and then used to make the TCR library. These records were also assigned to another study, of T cells in Graves' hyperthyroidism and ophthalmopathy.

This material consisted of peripheral blood mononuclear cells (PBMCs), taken at new diagnosis, from a patient treated with antithyroid drugs. These receptors all come from a woman aged 40 to 50 with Graves disease.

The table lists this clonotype with many counts. V usage is TRBV2 and J usage is TRBJ2-7, with 8 nucleotides matching TRBD1. This CDR3 contains 12 residues. The V gene's germline CDR1 is SNHLY and CDR2 FYNNEI. Trimming removed 7 bases from V and 3 bases from J; junction bases left unmatched: 2. The DNA for the CDR3 is TGTGCCAGCACGGACAGGGACTACGAGCAGTACTTC. Translation: CASTDRDYEQYF.

A few counts support this clonotype. The chain links TRBV5-1 to TRBJ2-1, with TRBD2 identical over 9 bases. The CDR3 totals 20 residues. With 0 bases clipped from V and 4 bases from J, the junction kept 17 bases outside the gene matches. Germline V gives CDR1 SGHRS, CDR2 YFSETQ. The CDR3 sequence is CASSLAAASGDSKRYNEQFF. In nucleotides, the CDR3 is TGCGCCAGCAGCTTGGCCGCCGCTAGCGGGGATTCTAAAAGGTACAATGAGCAGTTCTTC.

This clonotype was counted many times. The rearrangement uses TRBV11-2 and TRBJ2-1; a possible D gene is TRBD2 (6 bases). This CDR3 spans 17 amino acids. V shed 0 bases and J shed 2 bases, with 14 bases lying between them. The V gene's germline CDR1 is SGHAT and CDR2 FQNNGV. The CDR3 spells CASSLEYGTSAYNEQFF. The CDR3 DNA reads TGTGCCAGCAGCTTAGAATACGGGACTTCTGCCTACAATGAGCAGTTCTTC.

This clonotype was seen many times. V is TRBV28 and J is TRBJ2-7; D is perhaps TRBD1 or TRBD2 (6 bases each). The V end lost 4 bases, the J end lost 2 bases, and 21 bases lay between the germline ends. CDR3 length: 17 amino acids. From germline, CDR1 is MDHEN and CDR2 SYDVKM. The DNA of the CDR3 is TGTGCCAGCAGTTCGGGGGCACAGTCCTCCTTCGCCTACGAGCAGTACTTC. This translates into CASSSGAQSSFAYEQYF.

This clonotype came up many times. This rearrangement joins TRBV28 to TRBJ1-3; tentatively, D is TRBD1 (6 bases). The V gene's germline CDR1 is MDHEN and CDR2 SYDVKM. Trimming removed 3 bases from V and 2 bases from J, with 11 bases in between. The CDR3 consists of 15 residues. The CDR3 sequence is CASSFSGVTGNTIYF. For the CDR3, the DNA is TGTGCCAGCAGTTTCTCAGGGGTAACTGGAAACACCATATATTTT.

The chain recombines TRBV19 with TRBJ2-1; the match to TRBD1 covers 8 bases. The CDR3 has 18 amino acids. Germline trimming cut 5 bases from V and 2 bases from J; bases unmatched to any gene: 14. Germline-derived CDR1 and CDR2 are LNHDA and SQIVND (reference sequence). The CDR3 coding sequence is TGTGCCAGTAGTGGCCCCGGGACAGGATATGTGGCCTACAATGAGCAGTTCTTC. Its protein is CASSGPGTGYVAYNEQFF.

In its sample, this clonotype was seen a few times. The chain carries TRBV9 and TRBJ2-2; D is uncertain. The CDR3 spans 13 residues. V gave up 0 bases and J gave up 6 bases, with 6 bases separating them. The germline CDR1 and CDR2 sequences are SGDLS and YYNGEE. This chain's CDR3 is CASSVGRAGELFF. CDR3 nucleotide sequence: TGTGCCAGCAGCGTAGGTAGGGCCGGGGAGCTGTTTTTT. Full variable domain (remainder filled in from reference TRBV9 and TRBJ2-2): DSGVTQTPKHLITATGQRVTLRCSPRSGDLSVYWYQQSLDQGLQFLIQYYNGEERAKGNILERFSAQQFPDLHSELNLSSLELGDSALYFCASSVGRAGELFFGEGSRLTVL.

This clonotype came up many times. The chain combines TRBV2 with TRBJ2-4, with TRBD2 matching 10 bases. This CDR3 has 20 residues. V shed 3 bases, J shed 0 bases, and the junction held 14 bases outside the gene matches. Germline-derived CDR1 and CDR2 are SNHLY and FYNNEI. CDR3 loop: CASSEWGGLAEGGAKNIQYF. For the CDR3, the DNA is TGTGCCAGCAGTGAGTGGGGTGGACTAGCGGAAGGGGGAGCCAAAAACATTCAGTACTTC. Filled out from reference TRBV2 and TRBJ2-4, the complete variable domain reads EPEVTQTPSHQVTQMGQEVILRCVPISNHLYFYWYRQILGQKVEFLVSFYNNEISEKSEIFDDQFSVERPDGSNFTLKIRSTKLEDSAMYFCASSEWGGLAEGGAKNIQYFGAGTRLSVL.

This clonotype was counted at least ten times. This rearrangement joins TRBV7-9 to TRBJ2-5; a possible D gene is TRBD1 (5 bases). Trimming left V 5 bases short and J 2 bases short, with 18 bases between. The CDR3 is made up of 16 amino acids. Looked up from germline, CDR1 is SEHNR and CDR2 is FQNEAQ (reference sequence). CDR3 nucleotide sequence: TGTGCCAGCAGCCCAATGGACGGCAGGGCTCAAGAGACCCAGTACTTC. It yields the protein CASSPMDGRAQETQYF.

This clonotype was detected ten times or more. This chain uses TRBV7-8 with TRBJ2-1, with 7 positions matching TRBD1. The CDR3 runs 18 residues. V shed 2 bases, J shed 7 bases, and the junction held 17 bases outside the gene matches. Germline CDR1 SGHVS, CDR2 FQNEAQ. CDR3: CASSLYIDPKAQGNEQFF. For the CDR3, the DNA is TGTGCCAGCAGCTTATATATCGATCCTAAAGCACAGGGGAATGAGCAGTTCTTC.

This clonotype came up many times. This sequence joins TRBV12-5 and TRBJ1-5, with D hard to call. This CDR3 is 11 amino acids long. The V and J ends lost 0 bases and 6 bases respectively, with 0 bases between them. CDR1 LGHNT and CDR2 FRNRAP come from the germline V gene. The CDR3 reads CASGLVQPQHF. CDR3 nucleotide sequence: TGTGCTAGTGGTTTGGTTCAGCCCCAGCATTTT.

This clonotype was picked up many times. V and J are TRBV30 and TRBJ2-1; D is ambiguous. Between the trimmed V and J ends, which lost 5 bases and 5 bases, there was a span of 4 bases. Germline V CDR1 and CDR2: GTSNPN, SVGIG (reference sequence). This CDR3 contains 10 residues. The CDR3 sequence: CAWGHNEQFF. DNA of the CDR3: TGTGCCTGGGGTCACAATGAGCAGTTCTTC.

V usage is TRBV15 and J usage is TRBJ2-1; 8 nucleotides line up with TRBD2. The CDR3 extends over 15 amino acids. The junction had 14 bases not matched to a gene; V was cut back by 4 bases and J by 12 bases. CDR1 LNHNV and CDR2 YYDKDF come from the germline V gene (reference sequence). CDR3 in amino acids: CATSIGGAGGKGQFF. CDR3 coding DNA: TGTGCCACCAGCATCGGTGGGGCGGGGGGAAAGGGGCAGTTCTTC.

Only a few counts were recorded for this clonotype. The V and J genes are TRBV10-3 and TRBJ1-3; no clear D. Germline V CDR1 and CDR2: ENHRY, SYGVKD. V gave up 8 bases and J gave up 3 bases, with 8 bases separating them. The CDR3 consists of 12 residues. The CDR3 bases are TGTGCCATCTCGGGCGGTGGAAACACCATATATTTT. The encoded protein is CAISGGGNTIYF.

This clonotype was picked up many times. V is TRBV27 and J is TRBJ2-3, with TRBD1 identical over 10 bases. After removal of 0 bases from V and 0 bases from J, the junction contained 9 bases not matched to a gene. Germline values: CDR1 MNHEY, CDR2 SMNVEV (reference sequence). This CDR3 has 19 residues. This CDR3 is CASSLSGTGVISSTDTQYF. Written as DNA, the CDR3 is TGTGCCAGCAGTTTATCGGGGACAGGGGTGATCTCAAGCACAGATACGCAGTATTTT.

At least ten counts were recorded for this clonotype. This chain connects TRBV20-1 to TRBJ1-5; D may be TRBD1 (5 bases). Germline loops: CDR1 DFQATT, CDR2 SNEGSKA (reference sequence). The V end was cut by 4 bases, the J end by 9 bases, with 16 bases between. The length of the CDR3 is 13 residues. CDR3 protein: CSAMDTDPWPQHF. The CDR3 bases are TGCAGTGCTATGGACACGGACCCGTGGCCCCAGCATTTT.

This chain uses TRBV6-2 or TRBV6-3 with TRBJ1-1; 9 bases match TRBD1. This CDR3 region has 14 residues. CDR1 MNHEY and CDR2 SVGEGT come from the germline V gene. V dropped 4 bases and J dropped 11; count of bases not matched to a gene: 11. The CDR3 nucleotides read TGTGCCAGCAGTTTTACAGGGGGCGCTTCATCGGCTTTCTTT. Encoded protein: CASSFTGGASSAFF.

This clonotype appeared a few times. The chain recombines TRBV12-3 or TRBV12-4 with TRBJ2-7; a possible D gene is TRBD1 (7 bases). The CDR3 has 12 amino acids. V was pared by 6 bases and J by 4 bases, with 10 bases between. CDR3 protein: CASRAGGYEQYF. DNA for the CDR3: TGTGCCAGCAGGGCAGGGGGGTACGAGCAGTACTTC.

There are many counts of this clonotype. The genes are TRBV11-3 and TRBJ2-3; D may be TRBD1 (6 bases). The germline V gene encodes CDR1 SGHNT and CDR2 YENEEA. V was cut by 6 bases and J by 0 bases, with 10 bases left in between. The length of the CDR3 is 14 residues. The CDR3 DNA sequence: TGTGCCAGCAGTCCGCAGGGGAGCACAGATACGCAGTATTTT. It codes for CASSPQGSTDTQYF. The full variable domain, its missing parts supplied by reference TRBV11-3 and TRBJ2-3, is EAGVVQSPRYKIIEKKQPVAFWCNPISGHNTLYWYLQNLGQGPELLIRYENEEAVDDSQLPKDRFSAERLKGVDSTLKIQPAELGDSAVYLCASSPQGSTDTQYFGPGTRLTVL.

This clonotype occurred a few times. This chain links TRBV20-1 with TRBJ2-3; 8 bases align to TRBD2. The CDR3 loop spans 14 amino acids. V was pared by 3 bases and J by 1 base, with 3 bases of the junction left unmatched. The germline V gene has CDR1 DFQATT and CDR2 SNEGSKA (reference sequence). CDR3 bases: TGCAGTGCTAGGCTGACTAGCGGCACAGATACGCAGTATTTT. It encodes CSARLTSGTDTQYF.

This clonotype has a count of ten or more. This chain joins TRBV2 and TRBJ2-7; TRBD2 aligns across 13 bases. V shed 6 bases and J 6 bases; nucleotides not matched to a gene: 8. This CDR3 has 15 residues. Germline V CDR1 and CDR2: SNHLY, FYNNEI. CDR3 amino acids: CASRDGTSGMTEQYF. The DNA for the CDR3 is TGTGCCAGCAGGGACGGGACTAGCGGGATGACCGAGCAGTACTTC.